This TCR beta chain was documented in a study of monozygotic twins with cystic fibrosis. Study at large: Approximately 2.8 micrograms of fragmented DNA underwent around 14 PCR cycles for library preparation. Study-wide points: Monozygotic CF twins shared more identical nucleotide clonotypes than unrelated patients. Clonality was generally low (median around 0.0098), higher in the most severe patients. Co-twins had the most similar V usage for 13 of 16 pairs, J for 8.

Comments on this clone: Antigen unknown.

Trimming stripped 6 bases from V and 8 bases from J, with 16 bases between. The CDR3 runs to 14 residues. From germline, CDR1 is MNHEY and CDR2 SVGAGI. Generated by immunoSEQ multiplex PCR, the TCRdb table keeps only in-frame clones and is missing some. The data hold over 30,000 clones, with around nine tenths observed a single time. The genes are TRBV6-5 and TRBJ1-4; D is possibly TRBD1 (5 bases). Input material: blood. The source of this sequence is a boy aged 2 to 10 with cystic fibrosis. CDR3 nucleotides: TGTGCCAGCAGCCGAGGGGTACGGAGGGAAAAACTGTTTTTT. It encodes CASSRGVRREKLFF.